One sample yielded the 32 T cell receptor beta chains listed below, sequenced in a study of T-cell memory formation after mild COVID-19. MiXCR, run by TCRdb on the 5' RACE reads, gives a single entry per CDR3 protein. The data hold about 400,000 distinct CDR3 sequences, with around 22% observed a single time. The sample consisted of PBMCs or a T cell subset sorted from them (not recorded which). These receptors were taken from an adult woman who had mild COVID-19 (a few samples of this study predate the infection). Cell type and time point are not known.

The sample holds a few counts of this clonotype. V and J are TRBV5-1 and TRBJ2-7; D is ambiguous. V was shortened by 3 bases and J by 4 bases, with 8 bases between the two germline ends. Per the germline V gene, CDR1 is SGHRS and CDR2 is YFSETQ. This CDR3 comprises 12 residues. The CDR3 loop reads CASSSNRYEQYF. For the CDR3, the DNA is TGCGCCAGCAGCTCCAATCGGTACGAGCAGTACTTC.

This clonotype was counted at least ten times. This chain joins TRBV7-2 and TRBJ2-1; the D gene is possibly TRBD2 (7 bases). The CDR3 contains 17 residues. CDR1 and CDR2 from the germline V gene are SGHTA and FQGNSA. V lost 0 bases and J 3 bases, leaving 15 bases between the germline ends. This chain's CDR3 is CASSLARGGSGYNEQFF. CDR3 DNA sequence: TGTGCCAGCAGCTTAGCTAGGGGGGGGAGCGGCTACAATGAGCAGTTCTTC.

This clonotype occurred a few times. The chain couples TRBV5-1 to TRBJ2-7; D is perhaps TRBD2 (6 bases). There are 14 residues in the CDR3. The V and J ends lost 2 bases and 3 bases respectively, with 12 bases between them. The germline CDR1 and CDR2 sequences are SGHRS and YFSETQ. CDR3 sequence reads: CASSFLDGGYEQYF. As DNA, the CDR3 is TGCGCCAGCAGCTTTCTGGACGGGGGCTACGAGCAGTACTTC.

In regard to this clonotype: The limits of the CDR3 on the DNA are not certain, so only TCRdb's listed CDR3 is given. The chain carries TRBV7-8 and TRBJ2-2; TRBD2 is taken as the D call from the table, unchecked against the DNA. Germline V gene lookup returns CDR1 SGHVS and CDR2 FQNEAQ. The CDR3 sequence runs 17 residues, both termini included. CDR3: CASSSHGTWNTGELFFF.

The rearrangement joins TRBV9 to TRBJ2-5, with 8 bases that match TRBD2. Germline CDR1 is SGDLS and CDR2 is YYNGEE. The CDR3 is 17 residues long. Germline trimming cut 0 bases from V and 5 bases from J; bases unmatched to any gene: 12. CDR3 loop: CASSVGTTGGPLETQYF. DNA for the CDR3: TGTGCCAGCAGCGTAGGAACGACGGGAGGGCCTTTGGAGACCCAGTACTTC.

V and J are TRBV6-5 and TRBJ1-4; 8 bases are a match to TRBD1. V was clipped by 6 bases and J by 4 bases; unmatched bases: 7. Germline V gene lookup returns CDR1 MNHEY and CDR2 SVGAGI. There are 15 residues in the CDR3. CDR3 in DNA: TGTGCCAGCAGCAAGGGGACAGGAAATAATGAAAAACTGTTTTTT. Residues: CASSKGTGNNEKLFF.

The gene calls are TRBV27 and TRBJ1-5; D gene ambiguous. V was cut by 3 bases and J by 2 bases, with 5 bases left in between. Per the germline V gene, CDR1 is MNHEY and CDR2 is SMNVEV (reference sequence). This CDR3 region has 13 residues. In DNA, the CDR3 is TGTGCCAGCAGTTTCGTGGGCAATCAGCCCCAGCATTTT. Translated: CASSFVGNQPQHF.

V gene TRBV25-1 combines with J gene TRBJ2-7, with D unclear. In germline, CDR1 is MGHDK, CDR2 SYGVNS. The CDR3 is made up of 10 amino acids. V lost 7 bases, J lost 4 bases, and 5 bases lay in between. In nucleotides, the CDR3 is TGTGCCAGCACAGGATACGAGCAGTACTTC. It translates to CASTGYEQYF.

V is TRBV6-5 and J is TRBJ2-3; D is undetermined. Germline V gives CDR1 MNHEY, CDR2 SVGAGI. V dropped 1 base and J dropped 6 bases, with 8 bases sitting between them. The CDR3 is made up of 13 amino acids. CDR3 coding DNA: TGTGCCAGCAGTTACTTTTCCCGGGATACGCAGTATTTT. This encodes CASSYFSRDTQYF.

The chain couples TRBV12-3 or TRBV12-4 to TRBJ1-4; D not certain. V lost 0 bases, J lost 6 bases, and 8 bases lay in between. CDR3 length: 14 amino acids. The CDR3 loop reads CASSLAFGHEKLFF. CDR3 sequence (DNA): TGTGCCAGCAGTTTAGCGTTCGGGCATGAAAAACTGTTTTTT.

The table lists this clonotype with a few counts. The chain employs TRBV25-1 and TRBJ1-1; no firm D call. Germline assignment: CDR1 MGHDK and CDR2 SYGVNS. This CDR3 is 14 amino acids long. V shed 5 bases and J shed 3 bases, with 13 bases lying between them. The CDR3 DNA reads TGTGCCAGCAGTCAAGAAAACCGGGACACTGAAGCTTTCTTT. Translated: CASSQENRDTEAFF.

In this sample, this clonotype turned up once. V usage is TRBV11-2 and J usage is TRBJ2-5; 7 bases are shared with TRBD2. The CDR3 extends over 16 amino acids. Germline loops: CDR1 SGHAT, CDR2 FQNNGV. Germline trimming cut 3 bases from V and 5 bases from J; bases unmatched to any gene: 12. The CDR3 sequence is CASSFGLAESGETQYF. CDR3 DNA: TGTGCCAGCAGCTTCGGGCTAGCGGAGAGCGGGGAGACCCAGTACTTC.

CDR3 DNA: TGTGCCAGCAGTTACCAGGGACTAGCGGCAGATACGCAGTATTTT. Amino acid sequence: CASSYQGLAADTQYF. The V and J genes are TRBV6-2 or TRBV6-3 and TRBJ2-3; 11 bases are a match to TRBD2. The J segment lost 4 bases and the V segment lost 2 bases, leaving 2 bases of the junction unmatched. This CDR3 comprises 15 residues. CDR1 is MNHEY and CDR2 is SVGEGT in the germline V gene.

CDR3 amino acids: CASRHRGGTEAFF. CDR3 DNA sequence: TGTGCCAGTAGACACAGGGGTGGCACTGAAGCTTTCTTT. The chain employs TRBV19 and TRBJ1-1; 7 bases match TRBD1. J lost 4 bases, V lost 6 bases, and 5 bases had no gene match. Germline V gene sequence: CDR1 LNHDA, CDR2 SQIVND (reference sequence). The CDR3 runs to 13 residues.

The chain joins TRBV5-6 to TRBJ2-5; TRBD2 matches 11 bases. With 3 bases clipped from V and 5 bases from J, the junction kept 9 bases outside the gene matches. From germline, CDR1 is SGHDT and CDR2 YYEEEE. CDR3 length: 16 residues. This chain's CDR3 is CASSSTLAGVKETQYF. The CDR3, as DNA: TGTGCCAGCAGCTCAACACTAGCGGGAGTTAAGGAGACCCAGTACTTC.

This clonotype showed up just a few times. The V and J genes are TRBV6-1 and TRBJ2-7, with 7 bases lining up with TRBD1. Per germline, CDR1 MNHNS and CDR2 SASEGT. This CDR3 is 15 amino acids long. The trim removed 8 bases at V and 2 bases at J, leaving 12 bases unmatched. CDR3 sequence reads: CASGLGGQKAYEQYF. The CDR3 DNA is TGTGCCAGCGGCCTTGGGGGACAGAAGGCCTACGAGCAGTACTTC.

The chain couples TRBV24-1 to TRBJ2-7; 7 nucleotides align to TRBD1. V lost 4 bases and J lost 5; bases outside the gene matches: 4. CDR3 size: 13 residues. Germline CDR1 reads KGHDR; CDR2 reads SFDVKD. The CDR3 reads CATSEPGTDEQYF. The CDR3 DNA reads as TGTGCCACCAGTGAGCCCGGGACAGACGAGCAGTACTTC.

This clonotype was seen only once. The chain uses TRBV2 and TRBJ1-5, with D hard to call. Trimming took 4 bases from V and 0 from J, leaving 10 bases between them. Germline V lookup: CDR1 SNHLY, CDR2 FYNNEI. The CDR3 has 15 residues. This CDR3 is CASSGAIYSNQPQHF. The CDR3 DNA reads TGTGCCAGCAGTGGGGCAATTTATAGCAATCAGCCCCAGCATTTT.

V is TRBV7-9 and J is TRBJ2-6; a weak D match, TRBD2 (5 bases). The V end lost 4 bases, the J end lost 0 bases, and 7 bases lay between the germline ends. The CDR3 consists of 15 residues. Germline values: CDR1 SEHNR, CDR2 FQNEAQ (reference sequence). CDR3 nucleotide sequence: TGTGCCAGCAGCTGGAGGAACTCTGGGGCCAACGTCCTGACTTTC. Amino acid sequence: CASSWRNSGANVLTF. Combining the CDR3 with reference TRBV7-9 and TRBJ2-6 gives the whole variable domain DTGVSQNPRHKITKRGQNVTFRCDPISEHNRLYWYRQTLGQGPEFLTYFQNEAQLEKSRLLSDRFSAERPKGSFSTLEIQRTEQGDSAMYLCASSWRNSGANVLTFGAGSRLTVL.

The chain recombines TRBV12-3 or TRBV12-4 with TRBJ1-2; D is perhaps TRBD1 (5 bases). The ends were cut back, 3 bases at V and 0 bases at J, with 11 bases in the middle. The CDR3 extends over 15 amino acids. CDR3 bases: TGTGCCAGCAGTTTTCGGGGCGCCCCTAACTATGGCTACACCTTC. Its protein product is CASSFRGAPNYGYTF.

This clonotype showed up just a few times. V is TRBV7-9 and J is TRBJ2-5, with 8 bases matching TRBD2. The germline V gene encodes CDR1 SEHNR and CDR2 FQNEAQ (reference sequence). J gave up 5 bases and V 7 bases, and 15 bases lay outside the gene matches. The CDR3 totals 16 residues. CDR3 bases: TGTGCCAGCACCGGAGGGGCGGGAGGTGTTCGCGAGACCCAGTACTTC. It translates to CASTGGAGGVRETQYF.

This clonotype occurred a few times. The chain uses TRBV3-1 and TRBJ2-4; no firm D call. The length of the CDR3 is 11 residues. Germline V lookup: CDR1 LGHDT, CDR2 YNNKEL (reference sequence). V was pared by 4 bases and J by 8 bases, with 6 bases between. CDR3 sequence: CASSRQYIQYF. CDR3 DNA: TGTGCCAGCAGCCGTCAGTACATTCAGTACTTC.

The rearrangement uses TRBV12-3 or TRBV12-4 and TRBJ1-5; 9 nucleotides agree with TRBD1. The CDR3 loop spans 18 amino acids. The ends lost 5 bases at V and 1 base at J; junction bases unmatched: 12. CDR3 DNA: TGTGCCAGCAGTAAACAGGGGGCAATATTCGGGAGCAATCAGCCCCAGCATTTT. Translation: CASSKQGAIFGSNQPQHF.

V gene TRBV10-3 combines with J gene TRBJ2-1, with TRBD2 identical over 13 bases. The CDR3 runs 13 residues. The V and J ends lost 10 bases and 6 bases, in that order; junction bases with no gene match: 3. CDR1 is ENHRY, CDR2 SYGVKD, per germline. In DNA form, the CDR3 reads TGTGCCACCGGACTAGCGGGAGTCAATGAGCAGTTCTTC. It codes for CATGLAGVNEQFF.

This clonotype has more than one count but fewer than ten. V gene TRBV6-5 combines with J gene TRBJ2-7, with TRBD2 matching over 11 bases. CDR1 and CDR2 from the germline V gene are MNHEY and SVGAGI. This CDR3 spans 14 amino acids. With 6 bases clipped from V and 1 base from J, the junction kept 2 bases outside the gene matches. CDR3 sequence (DNA): TGTGCCAGCAGAACTAGCGGGGGATCCTACGAGCAGTACTTC. Protein product: CASRTSGGSYEQYF.

The chain couples TRBV28 to TRBJ2-7; D not certain. V was pared by 10 bases and J by 1 base, with 8 bases between. The length of the CDR3 is 11 residues. Germline V lookup: CDR1 MDHEN, CDR2 SYDVKM. CDR3 DNA sequence: TGTGCCATCGGACGGTCCTACGAGCAGTACTTC. This codes for CAIGRSYEQYF. Combining the CDR3 with reference TRBV28 and TRBJ2-7 gives the whole variable domain DVKVTQSSRYLVKRTGEKVFLECVQDMDHENMFWYRQDPGLGLRLIYFSYDVKMKEKGDIPEGYSVSREKKERFSLILESASTNQTSMYLCAIGRSYEQYFGPGTRLTVT.

The chain couples TRBV16 to TRBJ2-5; 7 nucleotides match TRBD2. The CDR3 is 15 amino acids. V lost 4 bases and J lost 5; bases outside the gene matches: 10. CDR1 is KGHSY, CDR2 FQNENV, per germline. CDR3 nucleotides: TGTGCCAGCAGCCTGGTGGCGGGGGTTTTTGAGACCCAGTACTTC. The encoded protein is CASSLVAGVFETQYF. Combining the CDR3 with reference TRBV16 and TRBJ2-5 gives the whole variable domain GEEVAQTPKHLVRGEGQKAKLYCAPIKGHSYVFWYQQVLKNEFKFLISFQNENVFDETGMPKERFSAKCLPNSPCSLEIQATKLEDSAVYFCASSLVAGVFETQYFGPGTRLLVL.

The table lists this clonotype with a few counts. The chain recombines TRBV4-1 with TRBJ2-3; D is unresolved. V shed 4 bases and J shed 3 bases, with 14 bases lying between them. This CDR3 contains 15 residues. From germline, CDR1 is MGHRA and CDR2 YSYEKL. The CDR3 DNA reads as TGCGCCAGCAGCCCGCAGCAGGCTCAAACAGATACGCAGTATTTT. It translates to CASSPQQAQTDTQYF.

The rearrangement links TRBV6-5 to TRBJ2-3, with no clear D. V lost 6 bases and J 6 bases, leaving 10 bases between the germline ends. Germline V gene data show CDR1 as MNHEY and CDR2 as SVGAGI. The CDR3 runs 12 residues. The CDR3 is CASSPNLDTQYF. In DNA, the CDR3 is TGTGCCAGCAGCCCAAACCTGGATACGCAGTATTTT.

This clonotype was detected a few times. V and J are TRBV12-3 or TRBV12-4 and TRBJ1-1; a weak D match, TRBD1 (5 bases). The CDR3 sequence is 14 residues long. The V end was cut by 4 bases, the J end by 3 bases, with 12 bases between. CDR3 in DNA: TGTGCCAGCAGTTCTCTCCCCAGGGACACTGAAGCTTTCTTT. Translation: CASSSLPRDTEAFF.

This chain links TRBV5-1 with TRBJ2-5, with 8 bases matching TRBD2. V trimming: 7 bases; J trimming: 3 bases; junction bases outside the gene matches: 17. CDR3 size: 17 residues. Germline loops: CDR1 SGHRS, CDR2 YFSETQ. Written as DNA, the CDR3 is TGCGCCAGCGGGATCGCGAGCGGGAGAGTTCTAGAAGAGACCCAGTACTTC. Its translation is CASGIASGRVLEETQYF. The variable domain in full, with the rest retrieved from reference TRBV5-1 and TRBJ2-5, is KAGVTQTPRYLIKTRGQQVTLSCSPISGHRSVSWYQQTPGQGLQFLFEYFSETQRNKGNFPGRFSGRQFSNSRSEMNVSTLELGDSALYLCASGIASGRVLEETQYFGPGTRLLVL.

The chain uses TRBV15 and TRBJ1-2; D remains unclear. This CDR3 contains 12 residues. Trimming cost V 0 bases and J 8 bases, with 7 bases left between them. Germline CDR1 reads LNHNV; CDR2 reads YYDKDF (reference sequence). CDR3 sequence (DNA): TGTGCCACCAGCAGAGATGATAGCGGCTACACCTTC. Encoded protein: CATSRDDSGYTF.